This TCR beta chain originates from a study of chemoradiotherapy in HPV16-positive cancers. V dropped 4 bases and J dropped 0 bases, with 18 bases sitting between them. The CDR3 runs to 17 residues. Germline V gene lookup returns CDR1 SGHRS and CDR2 YFSETQ. This clone was observed a handful of times. The antigen is unknown. Repertoires were generated with immunoSEQ multiplex PCR, while TCRdb's copy carries only in-frame clones and drops some. The repertoire includes 13,000 to 15,000 clones, approximately 70% of them detected once, and less than 20% sits in the top ten. Over chemoradiotherapy, repertoires were sampled more than once. Study outcomes and limitations: During treatment, candidate HPV-specific clones and E7-related motifs expanded in tumor. Better recurrence-free survival went with HPV-responsive T-cell expansion in HPV16-positive patients. Functional assays defining HPV-specific T cells used only a couple of HPV16-positive patients.

This sequence joins TRBV5-1 and TRBJ2-3; D may match TRBD1 or TRBD2 (6 bases each). Sampling took place from a patient who underwent chemoradiotherapy. The TCR comes from a human donor with HPV-associated anogenital cancer. CDR3 sequence: CASSPNPTGTSTDTQYF. Written as DNA, the CDR3 is TGCGCCAGCAGCCCGAACCCAACAGGGACTAGCACAGATACGCAGTATTTT.